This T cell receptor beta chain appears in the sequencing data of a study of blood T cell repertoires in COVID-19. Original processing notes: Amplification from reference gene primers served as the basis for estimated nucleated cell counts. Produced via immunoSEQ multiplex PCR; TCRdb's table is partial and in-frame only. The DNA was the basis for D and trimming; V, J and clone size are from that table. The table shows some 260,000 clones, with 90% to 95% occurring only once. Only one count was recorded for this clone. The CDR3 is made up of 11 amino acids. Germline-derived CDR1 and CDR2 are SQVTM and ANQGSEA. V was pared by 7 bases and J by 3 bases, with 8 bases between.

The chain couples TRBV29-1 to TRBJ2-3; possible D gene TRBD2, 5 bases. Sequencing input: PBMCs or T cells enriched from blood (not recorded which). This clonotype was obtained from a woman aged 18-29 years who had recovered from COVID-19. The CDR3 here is CSALGTDTQYF. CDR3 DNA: TGCAGCGCACTAGGGACAGATACGCAGTATTTT.